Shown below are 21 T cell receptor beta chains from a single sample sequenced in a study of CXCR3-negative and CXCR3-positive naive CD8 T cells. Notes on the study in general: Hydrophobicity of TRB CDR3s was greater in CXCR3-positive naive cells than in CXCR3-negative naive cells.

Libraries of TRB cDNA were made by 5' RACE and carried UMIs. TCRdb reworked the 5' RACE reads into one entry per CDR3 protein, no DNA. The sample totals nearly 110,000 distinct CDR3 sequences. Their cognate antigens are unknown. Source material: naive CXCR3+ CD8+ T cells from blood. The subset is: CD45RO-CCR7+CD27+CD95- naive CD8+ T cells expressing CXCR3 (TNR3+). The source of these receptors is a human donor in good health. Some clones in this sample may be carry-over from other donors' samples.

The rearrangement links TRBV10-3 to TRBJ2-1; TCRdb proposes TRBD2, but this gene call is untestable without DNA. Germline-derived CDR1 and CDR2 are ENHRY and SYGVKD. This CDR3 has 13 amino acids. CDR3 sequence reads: CAISDLAGWEQFF.

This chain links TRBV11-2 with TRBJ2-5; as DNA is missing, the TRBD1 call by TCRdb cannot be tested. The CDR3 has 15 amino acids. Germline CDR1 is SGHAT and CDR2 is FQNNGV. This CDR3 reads CASSLAGGLQETQYF.

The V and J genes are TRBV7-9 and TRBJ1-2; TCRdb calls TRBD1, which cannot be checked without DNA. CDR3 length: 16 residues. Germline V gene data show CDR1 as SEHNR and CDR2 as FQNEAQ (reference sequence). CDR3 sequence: CASLAGGDAWSTGYTF.

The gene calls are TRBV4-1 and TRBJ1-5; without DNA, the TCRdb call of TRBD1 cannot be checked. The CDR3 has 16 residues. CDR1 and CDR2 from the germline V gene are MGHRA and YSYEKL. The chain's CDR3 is CASSPRDTLSNQPQHF.

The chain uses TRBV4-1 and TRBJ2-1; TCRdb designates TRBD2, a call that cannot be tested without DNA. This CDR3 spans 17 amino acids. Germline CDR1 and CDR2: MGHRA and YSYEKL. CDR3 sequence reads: CASSQFSGADLPNEQFF.

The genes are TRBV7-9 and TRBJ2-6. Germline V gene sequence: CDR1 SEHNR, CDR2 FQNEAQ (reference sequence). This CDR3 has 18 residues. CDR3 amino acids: CASGLLIRLYSGANVLTF.

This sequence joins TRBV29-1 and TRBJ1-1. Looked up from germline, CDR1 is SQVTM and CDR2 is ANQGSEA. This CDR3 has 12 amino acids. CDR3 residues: CSVGRGHGEAFF.

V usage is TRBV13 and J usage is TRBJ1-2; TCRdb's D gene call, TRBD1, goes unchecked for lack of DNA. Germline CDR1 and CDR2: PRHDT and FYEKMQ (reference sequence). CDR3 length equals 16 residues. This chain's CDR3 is CASSSAGTGRSYGYTF.

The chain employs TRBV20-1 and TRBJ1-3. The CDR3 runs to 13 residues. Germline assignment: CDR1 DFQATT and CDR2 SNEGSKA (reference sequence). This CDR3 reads CSARAPVGNTIYF.

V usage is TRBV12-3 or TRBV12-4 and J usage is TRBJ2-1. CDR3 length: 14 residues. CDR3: CASSSSGTPNEQFF.

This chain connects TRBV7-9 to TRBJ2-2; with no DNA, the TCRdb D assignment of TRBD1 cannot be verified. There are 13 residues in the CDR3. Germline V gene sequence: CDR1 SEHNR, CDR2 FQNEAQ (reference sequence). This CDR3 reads CASSPPAAGELFF.

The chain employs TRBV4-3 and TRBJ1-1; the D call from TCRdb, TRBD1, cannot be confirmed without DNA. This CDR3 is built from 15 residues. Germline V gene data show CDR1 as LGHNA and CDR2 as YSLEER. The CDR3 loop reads CASSQDQGRNTEAFF.

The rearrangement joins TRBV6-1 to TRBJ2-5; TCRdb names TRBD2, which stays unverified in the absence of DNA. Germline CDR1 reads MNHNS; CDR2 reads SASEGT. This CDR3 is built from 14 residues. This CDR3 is CASSEGLHQETQYF.

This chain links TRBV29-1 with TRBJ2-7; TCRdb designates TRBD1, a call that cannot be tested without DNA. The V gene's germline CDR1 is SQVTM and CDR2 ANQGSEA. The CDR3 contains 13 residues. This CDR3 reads CSVLRQGIHEQYF.

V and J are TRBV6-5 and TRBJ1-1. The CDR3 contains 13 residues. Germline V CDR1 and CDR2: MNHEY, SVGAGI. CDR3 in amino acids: CASSYGMGTEAFF.

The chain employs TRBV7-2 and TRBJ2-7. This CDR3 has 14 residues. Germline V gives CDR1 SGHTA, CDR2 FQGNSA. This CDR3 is CASSLDPGLSEQYF.

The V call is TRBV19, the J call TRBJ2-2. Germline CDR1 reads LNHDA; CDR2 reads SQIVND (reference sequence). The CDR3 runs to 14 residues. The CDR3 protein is CASSIVGGSGELFF.

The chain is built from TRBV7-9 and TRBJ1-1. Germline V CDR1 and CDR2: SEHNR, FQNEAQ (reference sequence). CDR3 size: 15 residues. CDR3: CASGFLQGPGTEAFF.

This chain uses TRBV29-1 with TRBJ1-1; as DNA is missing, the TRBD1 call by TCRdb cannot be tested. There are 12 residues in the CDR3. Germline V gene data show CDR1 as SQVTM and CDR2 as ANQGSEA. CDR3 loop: CSGAGNEPEAFF.

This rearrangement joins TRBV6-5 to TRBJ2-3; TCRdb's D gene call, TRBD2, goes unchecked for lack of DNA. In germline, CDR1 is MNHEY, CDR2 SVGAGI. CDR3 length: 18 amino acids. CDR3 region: CASSYTELAGGPTDTQYF.

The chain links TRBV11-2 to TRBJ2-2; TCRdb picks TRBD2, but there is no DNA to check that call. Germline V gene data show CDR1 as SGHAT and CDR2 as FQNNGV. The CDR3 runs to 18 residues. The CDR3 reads CASSPGGSGSVNTGELFF.